This is a list of T cell receptor beta chains from one sample in a study of T-cell reconstitution after alpha-beta-depleted transplantation in children. Each CDR3 protein gets one entry after TCRdb re-called the PCR reads with MiXCR. The profile shows around 70,000 distinct CDR3 sequences, about 11% of them singletons. The sample here was PBMCs, taken before TCRalphabeta/CD19-depleted stem cell transplant. The receptors were sampled from a boy aged 5-17 years with acute myeloid leukemia, due to receive a stem cell transplant. The CDR3 runs from the conserved cysteine through the conserved F or W. D genes are given only for firm matches. Not all rows give a size; the values are once, few, many and, for expanded clones, a class.

TRBJ2-2,many,.,TRBV15,TGTGCCACCAGCCCTCCCCTCGTGGCCTCCAGGATCTTAACCGGGGAGCTGTTTTTT,CATSPPLVASRILTGELFF
TRBJ2-3,many,TRBD1,TRBV4-3,TGCGCCAGCAGCCCGCGACACAGGGGGCGCAGGGCAGATACGCAGTATTTT,CASSPRHRGRRADTQYF
TRBJ2-5,many,TRBD2,TRBV5-5,TGTGCCAGCAGCTGGACCGGGACTAGCGCCCAGCAAGAGACCCAGTACTTC,CASSWTGTSAQQETQYF
TRBJ1-6,many,.,TRBV20-1,TGCAGTGCGCCTAGACAGACGGATAATTCACCCCTCCACTTT,CSAPRQTDNSPLHF
TRBJ2-3,many,TRBD2,TRBV25-1,TGTGCCAGCAGTGAATCACCCCGGCTAGCGGGGGCGAGAGATACGCAGTATTTT,CASSESPRLAGARDTQYF
TRBJ1-2,many,TRBD1,TRBV12-3/TRBV12-4,TGTGCCAGCAGTTTATCCCGGACAGGGGAGGATGGCTACACCTTC,CASSLSRTGEDGYTF
TRBJ2-3,many,TRBD2,TRBV12-3/TRBV12-4,TGTGCCAGCAGGAAAGCGGGGTCGGTCACAGATACGCAGTATTTT,CASRKAGSVTDTQYF
TRBJ2-5,many,.,TRBV11-2,TGTGCCAGCAGCCGTATGGGTATGCAAGAGACCCAGTACTTC,CASSRMGMQETQYF
TRBJ2-7,many,TRBD1,TRBV29-1,TGCAGCGTTGAAGATCTGGGACAGGGGACTGGCGAGCAGTACTTC,CSVEDLGQGTGEQYF
TRBJ2-4,.,TRBD2,TRBV2,TGTGCCTGCTGGTTTCCGATCGGGGGGGCCTTGTCCAAAAACATTCAGTACTTC,CACWFPIGGALSKNIQYF
TRBJ2-3,many,TRBD2,TRBV20-1,TGCAGTGCTAGGACTAGCGGGAGCGGAAGGGGTACGCAGTATTTT,CSARTSGSGRGTQYF
TRBJ1-4,many,TRBD1,TRBV5-4,TGTGCCAGCAGCCCTGACAGGGGGCCTGAAAAACTGTTTTTT,CASSPDRGPEKLFF
TRBJ1-1,few,.,TRBV7-6,TGTGCCAGCAGCCAGGGGTGGAACACTGAAGCTTTCTTT,CASSQGWNTEAFF
TRBJ2-3,many,TRBD2,TRBV3-1,TGTGCCAGCAGTCGGACTAGCGGGGCAGATACGCAGTATTTT,CASSRTSGADTQYF
TRBJ2-3,many,.,TRBV15,TGTGCCACCAGCAACTCGCGACTCCCCCGAGGAGGAGATACGCAGTATTTT,CATSNSRLPRGGDTQYF
TRBJ1-4,many,.,TRBV3-1,TGTGCCAGCAGCCAAGGTTCAAGGGAAGTTGAAAAACTGTTTTTT,CASSQGSREVEKLFF
TRBJ1-2,many,.,TRBV12-3/TRBV12-4,TGTGCCAGCAGTTTCCTGGGCTCGAGGGGTGGCTACACCTTC,CASSFLGSRGGYTF
TRBJ2-4,many,.,TRBV5-1,TGCGCCAGCAGCTCCATAACCGGACAAAACATTCAGTACTTC,CASSSITGQNIQYF
TRBJ2-1,many,.,TRBV28,TGTGCCAGCAGGATACTTGGCGGGGCCTACAATGAGCAGTTCTTC,CASRILGGAYNEQFF
TRBJ2-7,many,TRBD1,TRBV9,TGTGCCAGCAGCGGGGGACAGTCGAGCTCCTACGAGCAGTACTTC,CASSGGQSSSYEQYF
TRBJ1-5,many,.,TRBV20-1,TGCAGTGCTAGTATGGGAGGCAATCAGCCCCAGCATTTT,CSASMGGNQPQHF
TRBJ2-2,many,TRBD2,TRBV7-8,TGTGCCAGCAGCCGAAACACGCCGGGACTAGGGTTGCCCGGGGAGCTGTTTTTT,CASSRNTPGLGLPGELFF
TRBJ1-6,many,.,TRBV29-1,TGCAGCGTTGGGGGAACCGATAATTCACCCCTCCACTTT,CSVGGTDNSPLHF
TRBJ1-3,many,.,TRBV7-3,TGTGCCAGCAGCTTAGGGGGAGGCTCTGGAAACACCATATATTTT,CASSLGGGSGNTIYF
TRBJ2-5,few,.,TRBV5-1,TGCGCCAGCGGGGAAGCCCAAGAGACCCAGTACTTC,CASGEAQETQYF
TRBJ2-4,many,TRBD2,TRBV2,TGTGCCAGCAGTGATTTTGTTAGCGGGGGGCTCCCCCGAAACATTCAGTACTTC,CASSDFVSGGLPRNIQYF
TRBJ2-1,many,.,TRBV24-1,TGTGCCACCAGTGTACAATGGGAGCAGTTCTTC,CATSVQWEQFF
TRBJ1-2,few,.,TRBV20-1,TGCAGTGCTAGAGATTCGGCGGGTGCCCTTCTCGGCTACACCTTC,CSARDSAGALLGYTF
TRBJ2-6,many,.,TRBV27,TGTGCCAGCAGTTTAGTCGGGCGCTCTGGGGCCAACGTCCTGACTTTC,CASSLVGRSGANVLTF
TRBJ2-4,many,TRBD2,TRBV29-1,TGCAGCGTTGACGGGGGGGCGGGCGCCATTCAGTACTTC,CSVDGGAGAIQYF
TRBJ1-4,many,.,TRBV15,TGTGCCACCAGCCGGTCGGGAGAGATGAATGAAAAACTGTTTTTT,CATSRSGEMNEKLFF
TRBJ1-2,many,.,TRBV18,TGTGCCAGCTCACCACCGAACAGGTTCTATGGCTACACCTTC,CASSPPNRFYGYTF
TRBJ2-2,many,.,TRBV9,TGTGCCAGCAGCGTAGGGGGACAAGGGCAGGGCACCGGGGAGCTGTTTTTT,CASSVGGQGQGTGELFF
TRBJ2-2,.,TRBD1,TRBV12-3/TRBV12-4,TGTGCCAGCAGTCGACCGGGACAGGACATCACCGGGGAGCTGTTTTTT,CASSRPGQDITGELFF
TRBJ1-1,few,.,TRBV6-5,TGTGCCAGCAGTCCCTCGCCGGGGGGCGCGAAGACTGAAGCTTTCTTT,CASSPSPGGAKTEAFF
TRBJ2-5,many,TRBD2,TRBV3-1,TGTGCCAGCAGCCCTAGACTAGCCGGAGAGACCCAGTACTTC,CASSPRLAGETQYF
TRBJ2-7,few,.,TRBV7-2,TGTGCCAGCAGCTCCAACCCATCCTACGAGCAGTACTTC,CASSSNPSYEQYF
TRBJ2-1,few,.,TRBV5-4,TGTGCCAGCAGCTTGGCCGGGGGGCGCAATGAGCAGTTCTTC,CASSLAGGRNEQFF
TRBJ2-3,many,.,TRBV29-1,TGCAGCGTGGGGTTTAGCCCTGGTACGCAGTATTTT,CSVGFSPGTQYF
TRBJ2-7,once,.,TRBV7-6,TGTGCCAGCAGCTTAAGGAATTGGCCTCAGGGTCTGGGTACCTACGAGCAGTACTTC,CASSLRNWPQGLGTYEQYF
TRBJ2-1,many,.,TRBV28,TGTGCCAGCAGCAGGGGTAGGAGCTCCTACAATGAGCAGTTCTTC,CASSRGRSSYNEQFF
TRBJ2-3,many,TRBD1,TRBV7-9,TGTGCCAGCAGCGCGACAGGGGCCCTCCTGGATACGCAGTATTTT,CASSATGALLDTQYF
TRBJ2-1,many,.,TRBV7-3,TGTGCCAGCAGCTTAACTCCATTCACACTGAGCTCCTACAATGAGCAGTTCTTC,CASSLTPFTLSSYNEQFF
TRBJ2-3,many,TRBD2,TRBV20-1,TGCAGTGCTAGAGCGGGGGGGCATGGAGATACGCAGTATTTT,CSARAGGHGDTQYF
TRBJ2-1,many,.,TRBV7-2,TGTGCCAGCAGAGGTTGGGGGGAGGTGCGGGATGAGCAGTTCTTC,CASRGWGEVRDEQFF
TRBJ2-7,many,.,TRBV7-8,TGTGCCAGCAGCTTTTCCGGAGGCGAGCAGTACTTC,CASSFSGGEQYF